This T cell receptor beta chain appears in the sequencing data of a study of blood T cell repertoires in COVID-19. Background on the study: COVID-19 samples, acute and convalescent, were from the United States, Italy and Spain. PBMCs, B-cell-depleted T cells, or T cells provided the cDNA or gDNA that made up the material.

Germline values: CDR1 LNHDA, CDR2 SQIVND (reference sequence). The V end was cut by 6 bases, the J end by 0 bases, with 12 bases between. The length of the CDR3 is 15 residues. Libraries were prepared by immunoSEQ multiplex PCR; TCRdb keeps only in-frame clonotypes and omits some of them. The sample holds tens of thousands of clones; roughly 89% are singletons and the top ten take 5.5% to 6%. The sequencing sample was made of peripheral blood. The chain combines TRBV19 with TRBJ1-5; D ambiguous. This TCR came from a human donor in a cohort sampled during active COVID-19. CDR3 DNA: TGTGCCAGTAGCGTTCTGGCGGATAGCAATCAGCCCCAGCATTTT. As protein: CASSVLADSNQPQHF.